This TCR beta chain was identified in a study of T-cell memory formation after mild COVID-19. Regarding the study as a whole: Later expanders leaned CD4+, whereas day 15 to 85 contracting clones were balanced CD4/CD8. The appearance of some responding clones in pre-infection memory suggested that cross-reactive memory joined. Contracting CD4+ clones sat mainly in CM and EM; CD8+ in EMRA.

The CDR3 loop spans 15 amino acids. Germline V CDR1 and CDR2: SGHTA, FQGNSA. J lost 0 bases, V lost 2 bases, and 2 bases had no gene match. This clonotype showed up just a few times. As yet, its antigen is unknown. cDNA libraries for TCR alpha and TCR beta, carrying sample barcodes and UMIs, came from 5'RACE with constant-segment primers. Each CDR3 protein is one row after TCRdb ran MiXCR on the 5' RACE reads. The table includes over 95,000 distinct CDR3 sequences, 22% detected once. The receptor's source is a man aged 18 to 29 who had mild COVID-19 (a few samples of this study predate the infection). Cell type and time point are not known. The chain couples TRBV7-2 to TRBJ2-3; 7 positions agree with TRBD2. What was sequenced was PBMCs or a T cell subset sorted from them (not recorded which). Here the CDR3 DNA reads TGTGCCAGCAGCTTAACTAGCGCTAGCACAGATACGCAGTATTTT. This encodes CASSLTSASTDTQYF.